This TCR beta chain was sequenced for a study of T cell repertoires in cytomegalovirus infection. Study-wide context: CMV infection plus the matching HLA type was flagged by public TCR beta signatures. Study conclusions and caveats: Identification of carriers of CMV plus the relevant HLA was achieved through cumulative public TCR beta family frequency. Within the response measured ex vivo, HLA-C-restricted CMV-specific TCR beta clonotypes were dominant.

This clonotype was observed at least ten times. Its specificity is unknown. TCRdb fed the reads into MiXCR, producing one record per CDR3 protein. The sample includes around 210,000 distinct CDR3 sequences, under 8.5% of them seen just once. The ends were cut back, 0 bases at V and 0 bases at J, with 12 bases in the middle. CDR1 is SGHKS and CDR2 is YYEKEE in the germline V gene (reference sequence). This CDR3 is 16 amino acids long. The source is a human donor in good health (CMV status not recorded). Some clones in this sample may be carry-over from other donors' samples. Sequencing input: PBMCs. The rearrangement joins TRBV5-5 to TRBJ1-1; perhaps TRBD1 as D (5 bases). CDR3 coding DNA: TGTGCCAGCAGCTTGGTTGAAGGGACGGTGAACACTGAAGCTTTCTTT. Its protein product is CASSLVEGTVNTEAFF.